The 5 T cell receptor beta chains below were found in one sample sequenced in a study of blood T cell repertoires in COVID-19. Repertoires were generated with immunoSEQ multiplex PCR, while TCRdb's copy carries only in-frame clones and drops some. The sample lists about 480,000 clones; around nine tenths were seen once. Sample: PBMCs or T cells enriched from blood (not recorded which). These receptors were taken from a middle-aged woman who had recovered from COVID-19.

V usage is TRBV28 and J usage is TRBJ2-7; D is unresolved. Trimming cost V 5 bases and J 0 bases, with 14 bases left between them. CDR3 length equals 15 residues. The germline CDR1 and CDR2 sequences are MDHEN and SYDVKM. CDR3 in DNA: TGTGCCAGCAGTCCTCTCTCGGAGAGCTCCTACGAGCAGTACTTC. This translates into CASSPLSESSYEQYF. Based on the CDR3 plus reference TRBV28 and TRBJ2-7, the full variable domain is DVKVTQSSRYLVKRTGEKVFLECVQDMDHENMFWYRQDPGLGLRLIYFSYDVKMKEKGDIPEGYSVSREKKERFSLILESASTNQTSMYLCASSPLSESSYEQYFGPGTRLTVT.

This rearrangement joins TRBV13 to TRBJ2-7, with TRBD2 identical over 9 bases. V lost 1 base and J lost 7; bases outside the gene matches: 5. The CDR3 extends over 14 amino acids. The V gene's germline CDR1 is PRHDT and CDR2 FYEKMQ (reference sequence). CDR3: CASSLEAGGLEQYF. The CDR3 nucleotides read TGTGCCAGCAGCTTAGAAGCGGGGGGTCTGGAGCAGTACTTC.

This clone was picked up one time. The V call is TRBV2, the J call TRBJ2-1; maybe TRBD2 (5 bases). Between the trimmed V and J ends, which lost 6 bases and 0 bases, there was a span of 12 bases. There are 15 residues in the CDR3. Germline V CDR1 and CDR2: SNHLY, FYNNEI. Here the CDR3 reads CASRKDLSSYNEQFF. Here the CDR3 DNA reads TGTGCCAGCAGGAAGGACTTGAGCTCCTACAATGAGCAGTTCTTC. Full variable domain (rest looked up from reference TRBV2 and TRBJ2-1): EPEVTQTPSHQVTQMGQEVILRCVPISNHLYFYWYRQILGQKVEFLVSFYNNEISEKSEIFDDQFSVERPDGSNFTLKIRSTKLEDSAMYFCASRKDLSSYNEQFFGPGTRLTVL.

The V gene is TRBV18, the J gene TRBJ2-1, with 10 bases aligning to TRBD1. Germline CDR1 reads KGHSH; CDR2 reads LQKENI. There are 15 residues in the CDR3. V trimming: 4 bases; J trimming: 3 bases; junction bases outside the gene matches: 3. CDR3 DNA sequence: TGTGCCAGCTCACGGGACAGGGGTAGCTACAATGAGCAGTTCTTC. This translates into CASSRDRGSYNEQFF.

The chain combines TRBV12-3 or TRBV12-4 with TRBJ2-7; D is possibly TRBD2 (6 bases). The CDR3 is 13 amino acids. Trimming left V 7 bases short and J 2 bases short, with 12 bases between. This CDR3 reads CASTEDYTYEQYF. CDR3 sequence (DNA): TGTGCCAGCACCGAGGACTACACCTACGAGCAGTACTTC.